These T cell receptor beta chains were read from a single sample in a study of blood T cells in healthy people across ages. MiXCR, applied by TCRdb to the 5' RACE reads, yields one record per CDR3 protein. The data show roughly 1,700,000 distinct CDR3 sequences, with roughly 27% seen just once and 7.7% held by the top ten. The sequenced sample was blood. The receptors stem from a woman in her twenties or thirties in good health. The CDR3 runs from the conserved cysteine through the conserved F or W. Each record gives: J gene, V gene, clone size, D gene, CDR3 DNA, CDR3 protein. D genes are given only for firm matches. Rows may omit the clone size; those that give it use once, few, many or a size class.

TRBJ1-5 | TRBV6-1 | NA | NA | TGTGCCAGCAGCCCCAGGGTCGGGTCGTCTATTAGCAATCAGCCCCAGCATTTT | CASSPRVGSSISNQPQHF
TRBJ1-5 | TRBV28 | NA | NA | TGTGCCAGCAGTTTACGCTTCGGATATAGCAATCAGCCCCAGCATTTT | CASSLRFGYSNQPQHF
TRBJ1-5 | TRBV6-5 | NA | TRBD1 | TGTGCCAGCAGGGTGGACAGGGGAGAGGGTCAGCCCCAGCATTTT | CASRVDRGEGQPQHF
TRBJ2-1 | TRBV2 | NA | TRBD2 | TGTGCCAGCAGCTACTTAGCGGGGGTCGACAATGAGCAGTTCTTC | CASSYLAGVDNEQFF
TRBJ2-7 | TRBV20-1 | NA | TRBD2 | TGCAGTGCTTCGACTAGCGGGAGGCAGGCGTACGAGCAGTACTTC | CSASTSGRQAYEQYF
TRBJ2-6 | TRBV6-6 | many | NA | TGTGCCAGCTTCGGCGGGGCCAACGTCCTGACTTTC | CASFGGANVLTF
TRBJ2-3 | TRBV12-5 | few | TRBD2 | TGTGCTAGTGGTTTGGGGGAGGGCCAATTTACAGATACGCAGTATTTT | CASGLGEGQFTDTQYF
TRBJ2-7 | TRBV13 | many | TRBD1 | TGTGCCAGCAGCGAGGGACAGGTTGGAAGCTACGAGCAGTACTTC | CASSEGQVGSYEQYF
TRBJ2-7 | TRBV3-1 | NA | NA | TGTGCCAGCAGCCAGAGGCTGCCGGGACAACTCAGCGAGCAGTACTTC | CASSQRLPGQLSEQYF
TRBJ1-2 | TRBV4-1 | few | NA | TGCGCCAGCAGCCAAGGGTCAGGCGGCTACACCTTC | CASSQGSGGYTF
TRBJ2-7 | TRBV29-1 | few | TRBD2 | TGCAGCGTGGGACTAGCGGCAACCCTCAACTACGAGCAGTACTTC | CSVGLAATLNYEQYF
TRBJ2-1 | TRBV9 | NA | NA | TGTGCCAGCAGCGTAGAGCAGGGCAATGAGCAGTTCTTC | CASSVEQGNEQFF
TRBJ1-5 | TRBV20-1 | NA | NA | TGCAGTGCTAGAGAAGGCAGGGCGGCGCGTCAGCCCCAGCATTTT | CSAREGRAARQPQHF
TRBJ2-7 | TRBV3-1 | NA | TRBD2 | TGTGCCAGCAGCCAAGTGACTAGCGGGGCGTCCTACGAGCAGTACTTC | CASSQVTSGASYEQYF
TRBJ2-1 | TRBV12-3/TRBV12-4 | NA | NA | TGTGCCAGCAGTTTCCAGGGGCTTTTAGATGAGCAGTTCTTC | CASSFQGLLDEQFF
TRBJ2-1 | TRBV7-6 | few | TRBD2 | TGTGCCAGCAGCTTGACGGGACTAGCGGGGGGGCCGGGGTACAATGAGCAGTTCTTC | CASSLTGLAGGPGYNEQFF
TRBJ1-1 | TRBV29-1 | NA | NA | TGCAGCGCTAAAGGAAACACTGAAGCTTTCTTT | CSAKGNTEAFF
TRBJ2-7 | TRBV7-2 | few | NA | TGTGCCAGCAGCTTAGAGGTAGCGCCAGTCGAGCAGTACTTC | CASSLEVAPVEQYF
TRBJ2-3 | TRBV12-3/TRBV12-4 | few | TRBD2 | TGTGCCAGCAGTTTTAGGAGCGGGGGGATCACAGATACGCAGTATTTT | CASSFRSGGITDTQYF
TRBJ2-5 | TRBV29-1 | NA | NA | TGCAGTGTAACAACCTCCCGGGTAGAGACCCAGTACTTC | CSVTTSRVETQYF
TRBJ2-7 | TRBV2 | many | NA | TGTGCCAGTAGGTTTGGGGCGGTTGAGCAGTACTTC | CASRFGAVEQYF
TRBJ1-2 | TRBV28 | few | TRBD1 | TGTGCCAGCAGCCAACCCCGGGGGACAGGGGGCGCCGGCTACACCTTC | CASSQPRGTGGAGYTF
TRBJ2-7 | TRBV28 | few | NA | TGTGCCAGCAGTTTATTGGACGTCTCCTACGAGCAGTACTTC | CASSLLDVSYEQYF
TRBJ2-3 | TRBV14 | few | NA | TGTGCCAGCAGCCAAGAGGGAGGCGCAGATACGCAGTATTTT | CASSQEGGADTQYF
TRBJ2-3 | TRBV5-6 | NA | NA | TGTGCCAGCAGCTTGTCCATCAGAGATACGCAGTATTTT | CASSLSIRDTQYF
TRBJ2-3 | TRBV5-1 | NA | TRBD2 | TGCGCCGGCAAGGTATCTAGCGGGGGAGATACGCAGTATTTT | CAGKVSSGGDTQYF
TRBJ2-3 | TRBV7-3 | NA | TRBD1 | TGTGCCAGCAGTTTTGGACAGGGGGACACAGATACGCAGTATTTT | CASSFGQGDTDTQYF
TRBJ2-1 | TRBV12-3/TRBV12-4 | NA | TRBD1 | TGTGCCAGCAACCTGGGTAGACAGGGAGACATTATTGAGCAGTTCTTC | CASNLGRQGDIIEQFF
TRBJ2-7 | TRBV5-5 | NA | NA | TGTGCCAGCAGCTTGCCCCGGCCCCCTGAGGAGCAGTACTTC | CASSLPRPPEEQYF
TRBJ2-7 | TRBV12-3/TRBV12-4 | NA | NA | TGTGCCAGCAGGAATGGCGGGTCCTACGAGCAGTACTTC | CASRNGGSYEQYF
TRBJ2-1 | TRBV12-5 | NA | TRBD2 | TGTGCTAGTGCCATTTCAGAGGCGGGAGGGGACTACAATGAGCAGTTCTTC | CASAISEAGGDYNEQFF
TRBJ1-1 | TRBV4-1 | NA | NA | TGCGCCAGCAACGCAGGGGAAGACCGCTTATCCGCTGAAGCTTTCTTT | CASNAGEDRLSAEAFF
TRBJ1-5 | TRBV20-1 | few | NA | TGCAGTGCCATGGACGGAAATAGCAATCAGCCCCAGCATTTT | CSAMDGNSNQPQHF
TRBJ2-3 | TRBV20-1 | once | TRBD2 | TGCAGTGCTGGAACTAGCGGGAGGGGGACAGATACGCAGTATTTT | CSAGTSGRGTDTQYF
TRBJ1-5 | TRBV15 | NA | NA | TGTGCCACCAGCAGAGATCCGGGGATTCAGCCCCAGCATTTT | CATSRDPGIQPQHF
TRBJ1-5 | TRBV20-1 | NA | NA | TGCAGTGCTGGCACCAGTTACAGGGTGAAGCAGCCCCAGCATTTT | CSAGTSYRVKQPQHF
TRBJ2-7 | TRBV9 | many | NA | TGTGCCAGCAGCGTCACCAGTGGAGTGAACAGCCCTACGAGGCAGTACTTC | CASSVTSGVNSPTRQYF
TRBJ2-5 | TRBV7-9 | few | TRBD1 | TGTGCCAGCAGCTGGTTGGGACAGCAAGAGACCCAGTACTTC | CASSWLGQQETQYF
TRBJ1-2 | TRBV7-3 | few | NA | TGTGCCAGCAGCCCTCAAGGACGGGGTGCAGGCTACACCTTC | CASSPQGRGAGYTF
TRBJ2-7 | TRBV6-6 | many | TRBD2 | TGTGCCAGCACCTCAGGACTAGGAAGTGCCGAGCAGTACTTC | CASTSGLGSAEQYF
TRBJ2-7 | TRBV18 | few | TRBD2 | TGTGCCAGCTCATCCCGATCTAAGACTAGCGGATCCTACGAGCAGTACTTC | CASSSRSKTSGSYEQYF
TRBJ2-1 | TRBV5-1 | NA | TRBD1 | TGCGCCAGCAGCTTGGAGCCGCGGACAGGGATCGTGGACGAGCAGTTCTTC | CASSLEPRTGIVDEQFF
TRBJ1-2 | TRBV20-1 | NA | NA | TGCAGTGCCAAAGGAGGTAGCCAGGGGTATGGCTACACCTTC | CSAKGGSQGYGYTF
TRBJ2-2 | TRBV7-7 | few | NA | TGTGCCAGCAGCTCATCAGTGAACACCGGGGAGCTGTTTTTT | CASSSSVNTGELFF
TRBJ1-2 | TRBV14 | NA | NA | TGTGCCAGCGGCCAAGACCTAAACTATGGCTACACCTTC | CASGQDLNYGYTF
TRBJ2-6 | TRBV10-3 | many | NA | TGTGCCATCAGTGAGGGAGGGTTCGGGGCCAACGTCCTGACTTTC | CAISEGGFGANVLTF
TRBJ1-1 | TRBV27 | few | NA | TGTGCCAGCTATGGGAACACTGAAGCTTTCTTT | CASYGNTEAFF
TRBJ2-7 | TRBV9 | NA | NA | TGTGCCAGCAGCGTAGCCGGACACAACTACGAGCAGTACTTC | CASSVAGHNYEQYF
TRBJ2-7 | TRBV12-5 | NA | TRBD1 | TGTGCTAGTGGTGAAGACAGGGGCTCGTGGTACGAGCAGTACTTC | CASGEDRGSWYEQYF
TRBJ2-5 | TRBV12-3/TRBV12-4 | few | NA | TGTGCCAGCAGTTTAATGGCGTTAAAAGAGACCCAGTACTTC | CASSLMALKETQYF
TRBJ2-7 | TRBV28 | few | NA | TGTGCCAGCAGTCCCACATTCTCTTCCTACGAGCAGTACTTC | CASSPTFSSYEQYF
TRBJ1-5 | TRBV29-1 | NA | NA | TGCAGCGTTGATGTAGGACGGGGACAGCCCCAGCATTTT | CSVDVGRGQPQHF
TRBJ1-2 | TRBV5-1 | NA | NA | TGCGCCAGCAGCTTGGAGGAGGCCACTACGATAAACTATGGCTACACCTTC | CASSLEEATTINYGYTF
TRBJ2-1 | TRBV12-3/TRBV12-4 | few | TRBD1 | TGTGCCAGCAGTTACCAAGGACAGGGGACAGATGAGCAGTTCTTC | CASSYQGQGTDEQFF
TRBJ1-4 | TRBV19 | NA | TRBD1 | TGTGCCAGTAGTACCCCGACAGGGACCGAAAATGAAAAACTGTTTTTT | CASSTPTGTENEKLFF
TRBJ1-4 | TRBV5-1 | NA | NA | TGCGCCAGCAGCATTGCACAGGGTAAAGGAGAAAAACTGTTTTTT | CASSIAQGKGEKLFF
TRBJ2-3 | TRBV9 | NA | TRBD2 | TGTGCCAGCAGCGAAAGACTAGCTTCAGATACGCAGTATTTT | CASSERLASDTQYF
TRBJ2-1 | TRBV7-2 | many | TRBD2 | TGTGCCAGCAGCTTGTCCTCAGGACTAGACTCCTACAATGAGCAGTTCTTC | CASSLSSGLDSYNEQFF
TRBJ2-5 | TRBV20-1 | NA | TRBD2 | TGCAGTGCTAGAGAGGGGGAGGGCCGAGAGACCCGGTACTTC | CSAREGEGRETRYF